A single sample is the source of the 30 T cell receptor beta chains below, sequenced in a study of OX40 agonist ivuxolimab in advanced cancers. Using immunoSEQ multiplex PCR, the repertoire was profiled, and TCRdb retains in-frame clones only, with some absent. The sample lists 31,000 or so clones; around nine tenths were seen once. The sample in question was CD4+ or CD8+ T cells sorted from blood, obtained in a trial of the OX40 agonist ivuxolimab. The receptors were gathered from an adult with an advanced solid tumor such as melanoma, head and neck, liver or kidney cancer.

This rearrangement joins TRBV4-1 to TRBJ2-7; tentatively, D is TRBD2 (6 bases). CDR3 size: 15 residues. The V end lost 5 bases, the J end lost 0 bases, and 14 bases lay between the germline ends. Germline-derived CDR1 and CDR2 are MGHRA and YSYEKL. CDR3 sequence: CASSVGGKSSYEQYF. CDR3 coding DNA: TGCGCCAGCAGCGTAGGCGGGAAGAGCTCCTACGAGCAGTACTTC.

The chain employs TRBV4-1 and TRBJ2-7, with 7 bases matching TRBD1. V was clipped by 1 base and J by 5 bases; unmatched bases: 2. Germline values: CDR1 MGHRA, CDR2 YSYEKL. This CDR3 is 13 amino acids long. The CDR3 is CASSQATGDEQYF. As DNA, the CDR3 is TGCGCCAGCAGCCAAGCCACAGGGGACGAGCAGTACTTC.

The rearrangement uses TRBV6-1 and TRBJ2-7, with D tentatively TRBD1 (6 bases). Germline V lookup: CDR1 MNHNS, CDR2 SASEGT. There are 14 residues in the CDR3. Trimming removed 7 bases at V and 5 bases at J, with 18 bases between. Written as DNA, the CDR3 is TGTGCCAGCACTGCACAGGGCATCGTCCACGAGCAGTACTTC. It codes for CASTAQGIVHEQYF.

This sequence joins TRBV2 and TRBJ2-7; 13 bases line up with TRBD2. There are 21 residues in the CDR3. CDR1 is SNHLY and CDR2 is FYNNEI in the germline V gene. With V trimmed by 2 bases and J by 1 base, 17 bases remained unmatched. DNA for the CDR3: TGTGCCAGCAGTGAACGGACTAGCGGGAGTTTTCCCAGAGTTCTATCCTACGAGCAGTACTTC. This encodes CASSERTSGSFPRVLSYEQYF.

V gene TRBV15 combines with J gene TRBJ2-3, with unresolved D. The V and J ends lost 0 bases and 7 bases respectively, with 17 bases between them. Germline values: CDR1 LNHNV, CDR2 YYDKDF (reference sequence). The CDR3 spans 16 residues. CDR3 sequence reads: CATSRDRWGILNTQYF. DNA for the CDR3: TGTGCCACCAGCAGAGATCGGTGGGGAATCCTAAATACGCAGTATTTT.

The chain recombines TRBV19 with TRBJ1-1; possibly TRBD1 for D (5 bases). This CDR3 has 14 amino acids. Trimming left V 7 bases short and J 1 base short, with 13 bases between. Germline V gene lookup returns CDR1 LNHDA and CDR2 SQIVND (reference sequence). This CDR3 is CASIALGGNTEAFF. Written as DNA, the CDR3 is TGTGCCAGTATCGCCCTGGGGGGGAACACTGAAGCTTTCTTT.

The chain recombines TRBV7-8 with TRBJ1-5; possible D gene TRBD1, 6 bases. In germline, CDR1 is SGHVS, CDR2 FQNEAQ. CDR3 size: 15 residues. Trimming took 1 base from V and 0 from J, leaving 7 bases between them. This CDR3 reads CASSLGTASNQPQHF. The CDR3 region has the DNA TGTGCCAGCAGCTTAGGGACAGCTAGCAATCAGCCCCAGCATTTT.

The chain's CDR3 is CASSDGATNEKLFF. As DNA, the CDR3 is TGTGCCAGCAGCGACGGTGCAACTAATGAAAAACTGTTTTTT. The chain combines TRBV16 with TRBJ1-4, with D hard to call. The CDR3 contains 14 residues. Germline V gene sequence: CDR1 KGHSY, CDR2 FQNENV. Trimming removed 5 bases from V and 0 bases from J, with 7 bases in between.

The rearrangement uses TRBV7-3 and TRBJ2-1; TRBD2 aligns across 8 bases. Unmatched junction bases numbered 2, after V lost 1 base and J lost 3 bases. Looked up from germline, CDR1 is SGHTA and CDR2 is FQGTGA. This CDR3 comprises 15 residues. The CDR3 loop reads CASSLSGGNYNEQFF. Here the CDR3 DNA reads TGTGCCAGCAGCTTAAGCGGGGGGAACTACAATGAGCAGTTCTTC.

The rearrangement links TRBV29-1 to TRBJ1-1; D possibly corresponds to TRBD1 (6 bases). The germline CDR1 and CDR2 sequences are SQVTM and ANQGSEA. Trimming removed 8 bases from V and 4 bases from J, with 17 bases in between. CDR3 length: 13 residues. DNA of the CDR3: TGCAGCTTAGAAGTAGGGGGTAGCACTGAAGCTTTCTTT. This translates into CSLEVGGSTEAFF.

The gene calls are TRBV6-5 and TRBJ2-7, with D unclear. The CDR3 has 14 amino acids. Trimming removed 5 bases at V and 4 bases at J, with 15 bases between. Germline V gene lookup returns CDR1 MNHEY and CDR2 SVGAGI. In DNA, the CDR3 is TGTGCCAGCAGTAGCCCTCGGGCTTCTTACGAGCAGTACTTC. This gives the protein CASSSPRASYEQYF.

The chain links TRBV19 to TRBJ1-1; 9 bases are a match to TRBD1. The CDR3 covers 15 residues. CDR1 and CDR2 (germline): LNHDA, SQIVND (reference sequence). V gave up 4 bases and J gave up 5 bases; unmatched junction bases: 8. The chain's CDR3 is CASSTLQGAWTEAFF. For the CDR3, the DNA is TGTGCCAGTAGTACCCTACAGGGGGCGTGGACTGAAGCTTTCTTT.

This chain connects TRBV29-1 to TRBJ1-2, with 10 bases matching TRBD1. Germline lookup yields CDR1 SQVTM and CDR2 ANQGSEA. The J segment lost 0 bases and the V segment lost 3 bases, leaving 10 bases of the junction unmatched. CDR3 size: 17 residues. This CDR3 is CSVEGQGHRKANYGYTF. The CDR3 DNA reads TGCAGCGTTGAGGGACAGGGGCACCGTAAGGCTAACTATGGCTACACCTTC. The whole variable domain, remainder taken from reference TRBV29-1 and TRBJ1-2, is SAVISQKPSRDICQRGTSLTIQCQVDSQVTMMFWYRQQPGQSLTLIATANQGSEATYESGFVIDKFPISRPNLTFSTLTVSNMSPEDSSIYLCSVEGQGHRKANYGYTFGSGTRLTVV.

The chain links TRBV30 to TRBJ1-1; a possible D gene is TRBD1 (6 bases). Between the trimmed V and J ends, which lost 4 bases and 5 bases, there was a span of 8 bases. The CDR3 runs to 11 residues. Germline lookup yields CDR1 GTSNPN and CDR2 SVGIG (reference sequence). The CDR3 DNA follows: TGTGCCTGGACAGGGGAGACTGAAGCTTTCTTT. Its translation is CAWTGETEAFF.

In its sample, this clone was seen a few times. The chain is built from TRBV13 and TRBJ2-7; 7 positions agree with TRBD2. Germline CDR1 and CDR2: PRHDT and FYEKMQ (reference sequence). The CDR3 runs to 15 residues. V shed 5 bases, J shed 3 bases, and the junction held 10 bases outside the gene matches. The CDR3 DNA follows: TGTGCCAGCAGCGAGACAACTAGCGACTACTACGAGCAGTACTTC. Translation: CASSETTSDYYEQYF.

J is TRBJ2-7 and V is TRBV18; D is possibly TRBD1 (6 bases). Trimming removed 4 bases from V and 5 bases from J, with 21 bases in between. The germline gives CDR1 KGHSH, CDR2 LQKENI. This CDR3 contains 16 residues. The CDR3 loop reads CASSLPWTANLDEQYF. CDR3 coding DNA: TGTGCCAGCTCACTACCATGGACAGCCAACCTAGACGAGCAGTACTTC.

The chain links TRBV13 to TRBJ2-1, with D uncertain. This CDR3 has 13 amino acids. V lost 10 bases and J lost 8, with 18 bases in between. Germline CDR1 and CDR2: PRHDT and FYEKMQ (reference sequence). CDR3: CAMGVGLLDEQFF. The CDR3 nucleotides are TGTGCCATGGGCGTGGGATTGTTGGATGAGCAGTTCTTC.

The V call is TRBV6-5, the J call TRBJ2-5; possibly TRBD1 for D (6 bases). V gave up 7 bases and J gave up 3 bases, with 15 bases separating them. This CDR3 is 14 amino acids long. The V gene's germline CDR1 is MNHEY and CDR2 SVGAGI. The CDR3 region is CASTSLYREETQYF. For the CDR3, the DNA is TGTGCCAGCACCAGTTTATACAGGGAAGAGACCCAGTACTTC.

This clone ranks as medium-sized. This chain joins TRBV28 and TRBJ2-1; D is possibly TRBD1 (5 bases). Per the germline V gene, CDR1 is MDHEN and CDR2 is SYDVKM. The ends were cut back, 8 bases at V and 6 bases at J, with 11 bases in the middle. This CDR3 spans 12 amino acids. The CDR3 DNA reads as TGTGCCAGCGGACCAGGGCCCAATGAGCAGTTCTTC. It specifies CASGPGPNEQFF.

This clone was found a few times. The chain combines TRBV29-1 with TRBJ1-1; possible D gene TRBD1, 6 bases. CDR1 and CDR2 (germline): SQVTM, ANQGSEA. V lost 6 bases and J lost 3, with 8 bases in between. This CDR3 contains 11 residues. CDR3 bases: TGCAGCGTGTCAGGGGACACTGAAGCTTTCTTT. Protein sequence: CSVSGDTEAFF.

This rearrangement joins TRBV6-6 to TRBJ2-7; possibly TRBD1 for D (6 bases). Trimming removed 2 bases at V and 2 bases at J, with 13 bases between. CDR3 length: 15 amino acids. Germline V gene sequence: CDR1 MNHNY, CDR2 SVGAGI (reference sequence). The CDR3 loop is CASSYMQGSTYEQYF. CDR3 nucleotide sequence: TGTGCCAGCAGTTACATGCAGGGGTCGACCTACGAGCAGTACTTC.

This clone was seen just once. The chain has TRBV19 and TRBJ1-2, with D uncertain. V shed 5 bases and J shed 6 bases, with 10 bases lying between them. CDR1 LNHDA and CDR2 SQIVND come from the germline V gene (reference sequence). The CDR3 has 12 amino acids. The CDR3 bases are TGTGCCAGTAGTGACATAATCGATGGCTACACCTTC. Translated, it gives CASSDIIDGYTF.

As to this clone: The same CDR3 arises from other DNA sequences in this sample as well. The chain carries TRBV9 and TRBJ2-7; the match to TRBD2 covers 8 bases. J gave up 0 bases and V 4 bases, and 15 bases lay outside the gene matches. CDR3 length: 18 amino acids. Germline V gene data show CDR1 as SGDLS and CDR2 as YYNGEE. CDR3 nucleotides: TGTGCCAGCAGCTATGGGCCCGGGACTAGTGCCTCCTCCTACGAGCAGTACTTC. Translating it yields CASSYGPGTSASSYEQYF.

V is TRBV7-9 and J is TRBJ2-7, with TRBD1 identical over 11 bases. Looked up from germline, CDR1 is SEHNR and CDR2 is FQNEAQ (reference sequence). The CDR3 is 15 residues long. V lost 5 bases and J lost 1; bases outside the gene matches: 4. The chain's CDR3 is CASSVRDRGSYEQYF. CDR3 sequence (DNA): TGTGCCAGCAGCGTAAGGGACAGGGGGTCCTACGAGCAGTACTTC.

V usage is TRBV15 and J usage is TRBJ2-3; D is unclear. This CDR3 is built from 14 residues. V was cut by 4 bases and J by 0 bases, with 8 bases left in between. Germline lookup yields CDR1 LNHNV and CDR2 YYDKDF (reference sequence). The CDR3 nucleotides are TGTGCCACCAGCATATTAGTTAGCACAGATACGCAGTATTTT. Its protein is CATSILVSTDTQYF.

This chain links TRBV27 with TRBJ2-7; 9 bases are shared with TRBD2. The CDR3 covers 15 residues. The J segment lost 1 base and the V segment lost 2 bases, leaving 3 bases of the junction unmatched. The V gene's germline CDR1 is MNHEY and CDR2 SMNVEV (reference sequence). CDR3 residues: CASSLLAGSSYEQYF. As DNA, the CDR3 is TGTGCCAGCAGTTTACTAGCGGGAAGTTCCTACGAGCAGTACTTC.

The chain links TRBV4-1 to TRBJ2-1; 8 bases fit TRBD2. This CDR3 comprises 15 residues. V trimming: 1 base; J trimming: 6 bases; junction bases outside the gene matches: 5. CDR1 is MGHRA, CDR2 YSYEKL, per germline. CDR3: CASSQGGSGGNEQFF. As DNA, the CDR3 is TGCGCCAGCAGCCAAGGGGGGAGCGGGGGCAATGAGCAGTTCTTC.

V and J are TRBV30 and TRBJ2-7, with D possibly being TRBD1 (6 bases). The germline CDR1 and CDR2 sequences are GTSNPN and SVGIG (reference sequence). The CDR3 sequence is 14 residues long. V dropped 0 bases and J dropped 3 bases, with 12 bases sitting between them. CDR3 region: CAWSVPQGFYEQYF. The CDR3 DNA is TGTGCCTGGAGTGTTCCACAGGGCTTCTACGAGCAGTACTTC. Full variable domain (rest looked up from reference TRBV30 and TRBJ2-7): SQTIHQWPATLVQPVGSPLSLECTVEGTSNPNLYWYRQAAGRGLQLLFYSVGIGQISSEVPQNLSASRPQDRQFILSSKKLLLSDSGFYLCAWSVPQGFYEQYFGPGTRLTVT.

This sequence joins TRBV7-9 and TRBJ2-7, with D possibly matching TRBD1 (6 bases). The CDR3 consists of 16 residues. The V and J ends lost 8 bases and 4 bases respectively, with 24 bases between them. CDR1 and CDR2 from the germline V gene are SEHNR and FQNEAQ (reference sequence). CDR3 loop: CASDDDLSRGLYEQYF. The CDR3 DNA reads as TGTGCCAGCGACGATGATCTCTCAAGGGGGTTGTACGAGCAGTACTTC.

This clone was counted a single time. This chain uses TRBV10-1 with TRBJ2-7, with D possibly called TRBD1 or TRBD2 (6 bases each). From germline, CDR1 is WNHNN and CDR2 SYGVQD (reference sequence). This CDR3 is 15 amino acids long. Trimming took 0 bases from V and 3 from J, leaving 12 bases between them. CDR3 DNA: TGCGCCAGCAGTGAGTCGTCGGGGGCTGGCTACGAGCAGTACTTC. It translates to CASSESSGAGYEQYF.